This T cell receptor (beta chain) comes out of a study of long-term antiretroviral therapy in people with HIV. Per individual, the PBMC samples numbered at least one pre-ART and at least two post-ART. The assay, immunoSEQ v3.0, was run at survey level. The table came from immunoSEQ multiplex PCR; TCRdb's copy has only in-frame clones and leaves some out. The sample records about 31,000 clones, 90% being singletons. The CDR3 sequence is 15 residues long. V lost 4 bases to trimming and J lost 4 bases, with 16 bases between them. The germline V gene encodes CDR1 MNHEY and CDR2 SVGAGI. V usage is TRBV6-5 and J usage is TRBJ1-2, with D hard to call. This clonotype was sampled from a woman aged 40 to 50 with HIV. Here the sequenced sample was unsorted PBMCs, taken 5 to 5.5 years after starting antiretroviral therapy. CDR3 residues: CASSSPAQLFYGYTF. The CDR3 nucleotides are TGTGCCAGCAGTTCTCCGGCCCAATTATTCTATGGCTACACCTTC.